The clone carrying this T cell receptor (beta chain) was detected a few times. No antigen is known for it. To make TCR beta libraries, researchers used iRepertoire HTBI primers and Arm-PCR of CDR3 regions. TCRdb fed the multiplex PCR reads into MiXCR, producing one record per CDR3 protein. The sample lists around 400,000 distinct CDR3 sequences, under 25% occurring once. The sample belongs to a study of regulatory T cells in long-lasting Graves disease. The wider study: Persistent cases were those of Graves' disease that involved over 5 years of antithyroid drugs with positive TSH receptor antibodies. Study-wide results and caveats: Persistent patients shared more public clonotypes (over 2,500) than new patients (about 1,000). Persistent disease favored TRBV28, TRBJ1-2 and TRBJ2-5.

The time point denotes: persistent/refractory GD, antithyroid drugs over 5 years with positive TRAb. The TCR library was made from RNA that had been extracted from PBMCs in TRIzol. Xi'an, China, was home to the endocrinology department that provided patients. The V end lost 1 base, the J end lost 4 bases, and 10 bases lay between the germline ends. The CDR3 consists of 14 residues. CDR1 is DFQATT and CDR2 is SNEGSKA in the germline V gene (reference sequence). Sequenced here: peripheral blood mononuclear cells (PBMCs), sampled when the disease was refractory, from a patient treated with antithyroid drugs. This clonotype originated in a female donor with Graves disease. The V call is TRBV20-1, the J call TRBJ2-2; D remains ambiguous. The CDR3 spells CSARANLGTGELFF. CDR3 nucleotide sequence: TGCAGTGCTAGAGCCAACTTGGGCACCGGGGAGCTGTTTTTT.